This is a list of T cell receptor beta chains from one sample in a study of OX40 agonist ivuxolimab in advanced cancers. Clones were sequenced by immunoSEQ multiplex PCR, and TCRdb holds only the in-frame ones, with some missing. The table lists approximately 60,000 clones, around nine tenths of them singletons, with 0.3% to 0.4% in the top ten. Sequencing was performed on CD4+ or CD8+ T cells sorted from blood, taken in a trial of the OX40 agonist ivuxolimab. These receptors all come from an adult with an advanced solid tumor such as melanoma, head and neck, liver or kidney cancer. CDR3s include the opening cysteine and the closing phenylalanine or tryptophan. The D gene is left open where the match is weak. Size is stated for part of the rows, as once, few or many counts, or as a class when the clone is expanded.

abundance: NA
j_gene: TRBJ1-4
d_gene: NA
v_gene: TRBV19
CDR3nt: TGTGCCAGTAGACCCCGGACGAATAATGAAAAACTGTTTTTT
CDR3aa: CASRPRTNNEKLFF

abundance: NA
j_gene: TRBJ2-7
d_gene: NA
v_gene: TRBV6-1
CDR3nt: TGTGCCAGCAGTGATAGGGCCCTAACCTACGAGCAGTACTTC
CDR3aa: CASSDRALTYEQYF

abundance: NA
j_gene: TRBJ2-7
d_gene: NA
v_gene: TRBV5-3
CDR3nt: TGTGCCAGAAGCTTGGGTGATTACGAGCAGTACTTC
CDR3aa: CARSLGDYEQYF

abundance: NA
j_gene: TRBJ1-1
d_gene: TRBD1
v_gene: TRBV19
CDR3nt: TGTGCCAGTACCAAGGACAGGGGGCCTGAAGCTTTCTTT
CDR3aa: CASTKDRGPEAFF

abundance: NA
j_gene: TRBJ1-2
d_gene: TRBD1
v_gene: TRBV6-4
CDR3nt: TGTGCCAGCAGGGGACAGGGGGCCACTAACTATGGCTACACCTTC
CDR3aa: CASRGQGATNYGYTF

abundance: NA
j_gene: TRBJ2-5
d_gene: TRBD2
v_gene: TRBV6-1
CDR3nt: TGTGCCAGCAGTGAGTCCGTAGCGGGGGGGCAAGAGACCCAGTACTTC
CDR3aa: CASSESVAGGQETQYF

abundance: once
j_gene: TRBJ2-3
d_gene: TRBD2
v_gene: TRBV7-2
CDR3nt: TGTGCCAGCAGCTTAGCCGGGGGGGCTCTCTCAGATACGCAGTATTTT
CDR3aa: CASSLAGGALSDTQYF

abundance: NA
j_gene: TRBJ2-3
d_gene: TRBD1
v_gene: TRBV5-1
CDR3nt: TGCGCCAGCAGCCCGGACAGGGTAATAGATACGCAGTATTTT
CDR3aa: CASSPDRVIDTQYF

abundance: NA
j_gene: TRBJ2-1
d_gene: TRBD2
v_gene: TRBV5-8
CDR3nt: TGTGCCAGCAGCCTTGGACTAGCGGGGACATCCTACAATGAGCAGTTCTTC
CDR3aa: CASSLGLAGTSYNEQFF

abundance: NA
j_gene: TRBJ2-5
d_gene: NA
v_gene: TRBV19
CDR3nt: TGTGCCAGTAGTGTCGGGTTTTGGGAAGAGACCCAGTACTTC
CDR3aa: CASSVGFWEETQYF

abundance: NA
j_gene: TRBJ2-7
d_gene: TRBD1
v_gene: TRBV6-1
CDR3nt: TGTGCCAGCAGGCCGGGCACAGGGGCCTCCTACGAGCAGTACTTC
CDR3aa: CASRPGTGASYEQYF

abundance: NA
j_gene: TRBJ2-3
d_gene: NA
v_gene: TRBV20-1
CDR3nt: TGCAGTGCAGGGCCCGGAGATACGCAGTATTTT
CDR3aa: CSAGPGDTQYF

abundance: NA
j_gene: TRBJ2-1
d_gene: TRBD2
v_gene: TRBV11-1
CDR3nt: TGTGCCAGCAGCTCGACTAGCGGGGGCCACAATGAGCAGTTCTTC
CDR3aa: CASSSTSGGHNEQFF

abundance: NA
j_gene: TRBJ2-1
d_gene: NA
v_gene: TRBV5-1
CDR3nt: TGCGCCAGCACCGGGTTTGGTGGGAATGAGCAGTTCTTC
CDR3aa: CASTGFGGNEQFF

abundance: NA
j_gene: TRBJ2-1
d_gene: NA
v_gene: TRBV7-3
CDR3nt: TGTGCCAGCAGCTTAAGGGTGAAGGCGGGGGCCTTCTACAATGAGCAGTTCTTC
CDR3aa: CASSLRVKAGAFYNEQFF

abundance: NA
j_gene: TRBJ2-2
d_gene: TRBD2
v_gene: TRBV30
CDR3nt: TGTGCCCTCCGATCGGGAGGGACCGGGGAGCTGTTTTTT
CDR3aa: CALRSGGTGELFF

abundance: NA
j_gene: TRBJ2-1
d_gene: NA
v_gene: TRBV20-1
CDR3nt: TGCAGTGCTAGAGATTGGAGTGAGCAGTTCTTC
CDR3aa: CSARDWSEQFF

abundance: NA
j_gene: TRBJ1-6
d_gene: NA
v_gene: TRBV11-3
CDR3nt: TGTGCCAGCAGGTATCATAATTCACCCCTCCACTTT
CDR3aa: CASRYHNSPLHF

abundance: NA
j_gene: TRBJ1-2
d_gene: NA
v_gene: TRBV4-2
CDR3nt: TGTGCCAGCAGCCAAGGGGCCTATGGCTACACCTTC
CDR3aa: CASSQGAYGYTF

abundance: NA
j_gene: TRBJ1-2
d_gene: NA
v_gene: TRBV19
CDR3nt: TGTGCCAGTAGTATGGGCTTGAGCCCTCACACCTTC
CDR3aa: CASSMGLSPHTF

abundance: NA
j_gene: TRBJ2-3
d_gene: NA
v_gene: TRBV30
CDR3nt: TGTGCCTGGAGTAGGAGAGAAAGAGATACGCAGTATTTT
CDR3aa: CAWSRRERDTQYF

abundance: NA
j_gene: TRBJ2-2
d_gene: NA
v_gene: TRBV6-4
CDR3nt: TGTGCCAGCAGGGGGGACCCGGAGGTTCCCGGGGAGCTGTTTTTT
CDR3aa: CASRGDPEVPGELFF

abundance: NA
j_gene: TRBJ2-7
d_gene: NA
v_gene: TRBV28
CDR3nt: TGTGCCAGCAGCCCCTCGTTTAGACCGTCCTACGAGCAGTACTTC
CDR3aa: CASSPSFRPSYEQYF

abundance: NA
j_gene: TRBJ2-7
d_gene: NA
v_gene: TRBV5-1
CDR3nt: TGCGCCAGCAGTTTGTCCAGGACAGCCTACGAGCAGTACTTC
CDR3aa: CASSLSRTAYEQYF

abundance: NA
j_gene: TRBJ2-7
d_gene: NA
v_gene: TRBV14
CDR3nt: TGTGCCAGCAGCCACCTTGGGCTCGGAGAGCAGTACTTC
CDR3aa: CASSHLGLGEQYF

abundance: NA
j_gene: TRBJ2-3
d_gene: NA
v_gene: TRBV2
CDR3nt: TGTGCCAGCAGTGGTGACAGCCGGGGGTATACGCAGTATTTT
CDR3aa: CASSGDSRGYTQYF

abundance: NA
j_gene: TRBJ1-5
d_gene: NA
v_gene: TRBV2
CDR3nt: TGTGCCAGCAGGCCGACAGGTTATAGCAATCAGCCCCAGCATTTT
CDR3aa: CASRPTGYSNQPQHF